These 15 T cell receptor beta chains were all obtained from the same sample, sequenced in a study of radiation and T cells in renal cell carcinoma. The protocol was immunoSEQ multiplex PCR, while the TCRdb copy is restricted to in-frame clones and leaves out a portion. Of around 95,000 clones detected, 70% to 85% appear once; the ten largest clones hold roughly 7.6%. Time point here: blood 4 weeks post-SBRT, at nephrectomy. The treatment is: 15 Gy SBRT to primary tumor, nephrectomy 4 weeks later. The starting material was blood, obtained from a patient whose treatment included radiotherapy and nephrectomy. The origin of the receptors is a man aged 60-69 years with renal cell carcinoma.

The chain recombines TRBV5-1 with TRBJ1-1, with 7 bases fitting TRBD1. CDR1 is SGHRS and CDR2 is YFSETQ in the germline V gene. The CDR3 covers 15 residues. J was trimmed by 1 base and V by 4 bases; bases with no gene match: 7. The CDR3 region is CASSPRTGENTEAFF. In DNA, the CDR3 is TGCGCCAGCAGCCCGAGGACAGGAGAGAACACTGAAGCTTTCTTT.

This clone has just one count. The V gene is TRBV9, the J gene TRBJ2-7, with D tentatively TRBD1 (6 bases). Germline-derived CDR1 and CDR2 are SGDLS and YYNGEE. Trimming took 3 bases from V and 2 from J, leaving 12 bases between them. The CDR3 totals 14 residues. The CDR3 loop is CASSGQAYPYEQYF. The CDR3 nucleotides read TGTGCCAGCAGCGGACAGGCATACCCCTACGAGCAGTACTTC. Based on the CDR3 plus reference TRBV9 and TRBJ2-7, the full variable domain is DSGVTQTPKHLITATGQRVTLRCSPRSGDLSVYWYQQSLDQGLQFLIQYYNGEERAKGNILERFSAQQFPDLHSELNLSSLELGDSALYFCASSGQAYPYEQYFGPGTRLTVT.

The chain employs TRBV5-5 and TRBJ2-7; 7 positions agree with TRBD1. CDR3 length equals 14 residues. Germline V gives CDR1 SGHKS, CDR2 YYEKEE (reference sequence). The ends lost 0 bases at V and 3 bases at J; junction bases unmatched: 3. The CDR3 is CASSLVGQSYEQYF. The CDR3, as DNA: TGTGCCAGCAGCTTGGTGGGACAGAGCTACGAGCAGTACTTC.

CDR3 protein: CASSAASTDTQYF. The CDR3 DNA reads TGTGCCAGCAGCGCTGCTAGCACAGATACGCAGTATTTT. The chain is built from TRBV9 and TRBJ2-3; D gene ambiguous. V lost 3 bases, J lost 0 bases, and 5 bases lay in between. Germline V lookup: CDR1 SGDLS, CDR2 YYNGEE. The CDR3 consists of 13 residues.

Of note for this clone: This sample also contains other DNA sequences that code for the same CDR3. The chain links TRBV5-1 to TRBJ2-3; 7 positions agree with TRBD2. Per germline, CDR1 SGHRS and CDR2 YFSETQ. V lost 3 bases, J lost 3 bases, and 7 bases stayed unmatched. CDR3 length equals 15 residues. The CDR3 protein is CASSWAGVATDTQYF. CDR3 in DNA: TGCGCCAGCAGCTGGGCGGGAGTGGCTACAGATACGCAGTATTTT. The variable domain in full, with the rest retrieved from reference TRBV5-1 and TRBJ2-3, is KAGVTQTPRYLIKTRGQQVTLSCSPISGHRSVSWYQQTPGQGLQFLFEYFSETQRNKGNFPGRFSGRQFSNSRSEMNVSTLELGDSALYLCASSWAGVATDTQYFGPGTRLTVL.

The rearrangement links TRBV29-1 to TRBJ2-6; the D is unclear. Germline V gene lookup returns CDR1 SQVTM and CDR2 ANQGSEA. The CDR3 sequence is 13 residues long. Deletions cut 5 bases from V and 2 bases from J, with 7 bases between. CDR3 region: CSVSDTGANVLTF. The DNA for the CDR3 is TGCAGCGTTTCGGATACTGGGGCCAACGTCCTGACTTTC.

V is TRBV5-4 and J is TRBJ2-7, with a weak D call TRBD2 (6 bases). V was pared by 5 bases and J by 1 base, with 19 bases between. This CDR3 contains 16 residues. Germline V gene sequence: CDR1 SGHNT, CDR2 YYREEE (reference sequence). Here the CDR3 reads CASSKVPGAFSYEQYF. In nucleotides, the CDR3 is TGTGCCAGCAGTAAGGTCCCGGGAGCATTTTCCTACGAGCAGTACTTC.

The chain uses TRBV10-3 and TRBJ2-5; D is possibly TRBD1 (6 bases). Between the trimmed V and J ends, which lost 6 bases and 2 bases, there was a span of 7 bases. The germline V gene has CDR1 ENHRY and CDR2 SYGVKD. There are 12 residues in the CDR3. DNA for the CDR3: TGTGCCATCAGGGACAGTCAAGAGACCCAGTACTTC. This translates into CAIRDSQETQYF.

This chain joins TRBV25-1 and TRBJ2-7; 11 nucleotides line up with TRBD2. The CDR3 has 14 amino acids. Germline CDR1 is MGHDK and CDR2 is SYGVNS. V trimming: 2 bases; J trimming: 6 bases; junction bases outside the gene matches: 3. Here the CDR3 DNA reads TGTGCCAGCAGTGAAATAGCGGGAGGGCGCGAGCAGTACTTC. Encoded protein: CASSEIAGGREQYF.

The chain is built from TRBV9 and TRBJ1-2; D gene ambiguous. Germline V gives CDR1 SGDLS, CDR2 YYNGEE. This CDR3 is 13 amino acids long. V lost 0 bases to trimming and J lost 8 bases, with 11 bases between them. The CDR3 DNA follows: TGTGCCAGCAGCGTAGCTAGCGCAGAAGGCTACACCTTC. This gives the protein CASSVASAEGYTF.

V and J are TRBV19 and TRBJ1-1; D possibly corresponds to TRBD1 (6 bases). The CDR3 length is 15 residues. Germline assignment: CDR1 LNHDA and CDR2 SQIVND (reference sequence). Deletions cut 4 bases from V and 1 base from J, with 13 bases between. This CDR3 is CASSTITGANTEAFF. The CDR3, as DNA: TGTGCCAGTAGTACAATTACGGGGGCGAACACTGAAGCTTTCTTT.

The sample holds a few counts of this clone. The chain links TRBV18 to TRBJ2-2, with 7 bases matching TRBD2. Germline lookup yields CDR1 KGHSH and CDR2 LQKENI. Unmatched junction bases numbered 7, after V lost 1 base and J lost 5 bases. The CDR3 length is 16 residues. This CDR3 is CASSPRAGDSTGELFF. CDR3 DNA: TGTGCCAGCTCACCACGTGCGGGGGATAGTACCGGGGAGCTGTTTTTT.

The chain uses TRBV19 and TRBJ2-3; TRBD2 aligns across 8 bases. This CDR3 region has 17 residues. Germline V CDR1 and CDR2: LNHDA, SQIVND (reference sequence). Unmatched junction bases numbered 12, after V lost 2 bases and J lost 5 bases. The CDR3 region is CASSINPLGAGGDTQYF. The CDR3 DNA reads TGTGCCAGTAGTATAAATCCCCTGGGGGCGGGAGGAGATACGCAGTATTTT.

The chain employs TRBV19 and TRBJ2-3; TRBD1 might be the D (5 bases). The ends were cut back, 8 bases at V and 5 bases at J, with 11 bases in the middle. Germline CDR1 reads LNHDA; CDR2 reads SQIVND (reference sequence). The CDR3 has 12 amino acids. This CDR3 is CASAGLGDTQYF. CDR3 bases: TGTGCCAGTGCAGGGTTGGGAGATACGCAGTATTTT.

The chain links TRBV5-1 to TRBJ2-2; D remains ambiguous. Germline V gene lookup returns CDR1 SGHRS and CDR2 YFSETQ. The CDR3 is 12 residues long. V was shortened by 0 bases and J by 6 bases, with 3 bases between the two germline ends. CDR3 protein: CASSLEAGELFF. The DNA for the CDR3 is TGCGCCAGCAGCTTGGAGGCCGGGGAGCTGTTTTTT.